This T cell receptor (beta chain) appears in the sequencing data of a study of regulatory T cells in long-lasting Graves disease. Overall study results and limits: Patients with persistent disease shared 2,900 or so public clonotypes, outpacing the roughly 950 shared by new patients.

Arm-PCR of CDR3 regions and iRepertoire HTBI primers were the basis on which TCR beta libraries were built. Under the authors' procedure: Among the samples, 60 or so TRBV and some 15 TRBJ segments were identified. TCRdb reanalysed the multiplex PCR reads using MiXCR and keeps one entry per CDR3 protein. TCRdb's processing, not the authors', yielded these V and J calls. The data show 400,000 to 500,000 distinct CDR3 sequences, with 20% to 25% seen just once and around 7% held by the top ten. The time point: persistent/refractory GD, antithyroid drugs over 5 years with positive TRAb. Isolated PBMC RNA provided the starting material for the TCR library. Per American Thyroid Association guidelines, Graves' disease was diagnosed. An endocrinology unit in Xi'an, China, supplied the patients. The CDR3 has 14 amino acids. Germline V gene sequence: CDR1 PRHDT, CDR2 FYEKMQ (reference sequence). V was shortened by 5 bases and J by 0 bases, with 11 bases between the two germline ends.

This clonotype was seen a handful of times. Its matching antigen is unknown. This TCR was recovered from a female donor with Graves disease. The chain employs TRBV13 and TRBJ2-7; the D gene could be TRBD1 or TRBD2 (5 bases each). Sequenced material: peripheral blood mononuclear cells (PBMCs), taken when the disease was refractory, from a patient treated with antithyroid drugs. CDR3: CASSVGTRSYEQYF. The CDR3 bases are TGTGCCAGCAGCGTCGGGACCCGCTCCTACGAGCAGTACTTC. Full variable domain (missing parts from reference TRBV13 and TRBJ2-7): AAGVIQSPRHLIKEKRETATLKCYPIPRHDTVYWYQQGPGQDPQFLISFYEKMQSDKGSIPDRFSAQQFSDYHSELNMSSLELGDSALYFCASSVGTRSYEQYFGPGTRLTVT.